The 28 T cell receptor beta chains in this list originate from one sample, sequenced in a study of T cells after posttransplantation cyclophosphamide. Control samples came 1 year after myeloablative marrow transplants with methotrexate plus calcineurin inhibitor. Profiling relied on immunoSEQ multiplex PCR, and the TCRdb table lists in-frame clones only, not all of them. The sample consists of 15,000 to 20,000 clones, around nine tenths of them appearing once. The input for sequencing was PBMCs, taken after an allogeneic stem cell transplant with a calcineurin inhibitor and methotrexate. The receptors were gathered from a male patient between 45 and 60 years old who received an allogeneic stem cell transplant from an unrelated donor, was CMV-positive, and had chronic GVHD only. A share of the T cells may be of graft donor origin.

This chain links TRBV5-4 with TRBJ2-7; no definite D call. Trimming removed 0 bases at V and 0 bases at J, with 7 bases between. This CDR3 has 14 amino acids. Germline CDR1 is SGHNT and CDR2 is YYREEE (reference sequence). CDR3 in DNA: TGTGCCAGCAGCTTGGGCGGTAGCTCCTACGAGCAGTACTTC. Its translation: CASSLGGSSYEQYF. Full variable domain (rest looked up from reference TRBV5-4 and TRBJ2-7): ETGVTQSPTHLIKTRGQQVTLRCSSQSGHNTVSWYQQALGQGPQFIFQYYREEENGRGNFPPRFSGLQFPNYSSELNVNALELDDSALYLCASSLGGSSYEQYFGPGTRLTVT.

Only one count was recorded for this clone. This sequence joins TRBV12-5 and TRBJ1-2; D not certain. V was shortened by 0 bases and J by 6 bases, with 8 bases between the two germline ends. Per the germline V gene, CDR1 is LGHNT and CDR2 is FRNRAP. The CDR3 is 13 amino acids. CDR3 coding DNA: TGTGCTAGTGGTTTGGTACTAATGGATGGCTACACCTTC. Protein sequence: CASGLVLMDGYTF.

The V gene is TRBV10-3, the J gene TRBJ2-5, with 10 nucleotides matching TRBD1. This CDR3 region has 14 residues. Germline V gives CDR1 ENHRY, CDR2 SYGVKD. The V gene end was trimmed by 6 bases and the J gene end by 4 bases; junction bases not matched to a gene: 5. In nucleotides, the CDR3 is TGTGCCATCAGGGGGACAGGGGCTGGAGAGACCCAGTACTTC. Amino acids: CAIRGTGAGETQYF.

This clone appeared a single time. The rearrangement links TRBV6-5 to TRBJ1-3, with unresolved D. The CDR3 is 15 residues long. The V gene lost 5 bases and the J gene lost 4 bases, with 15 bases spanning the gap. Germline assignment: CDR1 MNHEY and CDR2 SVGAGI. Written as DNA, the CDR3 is TGTGCCAGCAGTACAGAGTACGGGGTGGGAAACACCATATATTTT. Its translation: CASSTEYGVGNTIYF.

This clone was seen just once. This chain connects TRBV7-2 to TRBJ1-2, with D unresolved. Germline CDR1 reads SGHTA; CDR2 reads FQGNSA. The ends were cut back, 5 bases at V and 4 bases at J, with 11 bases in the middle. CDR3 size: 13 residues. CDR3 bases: TGTGCCAGCAGCCCGGTGGGAGTCTATGGCTACACCTTC. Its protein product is CASSPVGVYGYTF. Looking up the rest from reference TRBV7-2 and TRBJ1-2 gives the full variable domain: GAGVSQSPSNKVTEKGKDVELRCDPISGHTALYWYRQSLGQGLEFLIYFQGNSAPDKSGLPSDRFSAERTGGSVSTLTIQRTQQEDSAVYLCASSPVGVYGYTFGSGTRLTVV.

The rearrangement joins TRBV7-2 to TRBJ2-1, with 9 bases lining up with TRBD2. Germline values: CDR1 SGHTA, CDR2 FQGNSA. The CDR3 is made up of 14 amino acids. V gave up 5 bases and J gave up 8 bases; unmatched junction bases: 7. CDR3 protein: CASSGSGRNDEQFF. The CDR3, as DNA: TGTGCCAGCAGCGGGAGCGGGAGGAACGATGAGCAGTTCTTC.

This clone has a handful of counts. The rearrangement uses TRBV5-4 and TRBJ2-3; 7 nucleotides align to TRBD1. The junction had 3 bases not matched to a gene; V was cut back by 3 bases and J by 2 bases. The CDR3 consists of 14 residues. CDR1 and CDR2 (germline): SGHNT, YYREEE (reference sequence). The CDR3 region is CASSYRGNTDTQYF. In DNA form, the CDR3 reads TGTGCCAGCAGCTACAGGGGTAACACAGATACGCAGTATTTT.

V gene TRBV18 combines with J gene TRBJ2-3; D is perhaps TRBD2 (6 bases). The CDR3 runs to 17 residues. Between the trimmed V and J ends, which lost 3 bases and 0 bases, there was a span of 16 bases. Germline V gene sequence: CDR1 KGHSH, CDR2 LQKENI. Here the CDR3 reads CASSPKEGLPSTDTQYF. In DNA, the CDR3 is TGTGCCAGCTCACCTAAGGAGGGCCTCCCTAGCACAGATACGCAGTATTTT.

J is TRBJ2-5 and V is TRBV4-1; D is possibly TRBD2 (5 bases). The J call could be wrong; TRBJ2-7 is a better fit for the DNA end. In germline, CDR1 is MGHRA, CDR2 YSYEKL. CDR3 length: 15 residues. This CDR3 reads CASSQVSGSIYEQYF. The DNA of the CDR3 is TGCGCCAGCAGCCAAGTCTCGGGGTCAATTTACGAGCAGTACTTC.

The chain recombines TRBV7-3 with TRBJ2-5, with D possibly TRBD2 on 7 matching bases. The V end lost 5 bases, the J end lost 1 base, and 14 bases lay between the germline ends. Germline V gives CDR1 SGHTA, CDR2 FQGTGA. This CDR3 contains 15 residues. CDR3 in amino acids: CASSPGGQFQETQYF. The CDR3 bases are TGTGCCAGCAGCCCCGGGGGGCAGTTCCAAGAGACCCAGTACTTC. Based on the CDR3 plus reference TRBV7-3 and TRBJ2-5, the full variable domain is GAGVSQTPSNKVTEKGKYVELRCDPISGHTALYWYRQSLGQGPEFLIYFQGTGAADDSGLPNDRFFAVRPEGSVSTLKIQRTERGDSAVYLCASSPGGQFQETQYFGPGTRLLVL.

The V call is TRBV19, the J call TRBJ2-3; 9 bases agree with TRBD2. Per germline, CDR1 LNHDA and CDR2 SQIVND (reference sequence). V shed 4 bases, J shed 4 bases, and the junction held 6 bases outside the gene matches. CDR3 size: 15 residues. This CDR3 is CASSKESGRSDTQYF. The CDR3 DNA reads TGTGCCAGTAGTAAAGAGAGCGGGAGGTCAGATACGCAGTATTTT.

This chain's CDR3 is CASSYTGLPNQPQHF. The CDR3 nucleotides read TGTGCCAGCAGTTACACTGGACTCCCCAATCAGCCCCAGCATTTT. The chain recombines TRBV6-5 with TRBJ1-5; D not resolved. V was trimmed by 2 bases and J by 3 bases, leaving 11 bases between them. CDR1 and CDR2 (germline): MNHEY, SVGAGI. CDR3 length: 15 amino acids.

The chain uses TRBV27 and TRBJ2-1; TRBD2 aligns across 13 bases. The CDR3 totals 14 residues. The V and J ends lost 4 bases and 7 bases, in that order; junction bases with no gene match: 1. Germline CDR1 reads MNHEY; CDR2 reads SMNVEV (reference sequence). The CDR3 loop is CASSWTSGRNEQFF. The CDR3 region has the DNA TGTGCCAGCAGTTGGACTAGCGGGAGAAATGAGCAGTTCTTC.

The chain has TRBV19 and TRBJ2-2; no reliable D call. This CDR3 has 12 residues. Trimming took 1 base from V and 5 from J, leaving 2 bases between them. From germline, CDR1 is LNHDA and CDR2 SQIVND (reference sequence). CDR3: CASSIATGELFF. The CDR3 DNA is TGTGCCAGTAGTATAGCTACCGGGGAGCTGTTTTTT.

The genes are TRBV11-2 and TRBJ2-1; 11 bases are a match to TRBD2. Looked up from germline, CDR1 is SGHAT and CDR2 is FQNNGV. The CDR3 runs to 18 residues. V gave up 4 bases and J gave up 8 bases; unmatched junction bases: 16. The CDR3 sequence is CASSSPKAPSGGYYEQFF. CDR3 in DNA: TGTGCCAGCAGCTCCCCTAAGGCCCCTAGCGGGGGGTACTATGAGCAGTTCTTC.

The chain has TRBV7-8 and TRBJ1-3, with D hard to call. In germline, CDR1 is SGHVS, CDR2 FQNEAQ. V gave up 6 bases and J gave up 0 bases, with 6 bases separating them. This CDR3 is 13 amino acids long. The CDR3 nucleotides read TGTGCCAGCAGTCAGGCCTCTGGAAACACCATATATTTT. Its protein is CASSQASGNTIYF.

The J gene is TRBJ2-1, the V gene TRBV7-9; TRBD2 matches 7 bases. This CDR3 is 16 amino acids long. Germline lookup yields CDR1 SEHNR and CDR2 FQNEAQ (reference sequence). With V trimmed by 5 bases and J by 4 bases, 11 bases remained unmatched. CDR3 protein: CASSPLEGEGYNEQFF. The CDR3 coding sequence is TGTGCCAGCAGCCCTCTAGAAGGGGAGGGTTACAATGAGCAGTTCTTC.

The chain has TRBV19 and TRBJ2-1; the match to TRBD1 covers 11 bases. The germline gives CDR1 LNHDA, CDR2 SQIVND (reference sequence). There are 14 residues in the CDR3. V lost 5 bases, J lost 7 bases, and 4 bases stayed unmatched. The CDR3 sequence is CASSLGQGANEQFF. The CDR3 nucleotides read TGTGCCAGTAGTCTCGGACAGGGGGCAAATGAGCAGTTCTTC.

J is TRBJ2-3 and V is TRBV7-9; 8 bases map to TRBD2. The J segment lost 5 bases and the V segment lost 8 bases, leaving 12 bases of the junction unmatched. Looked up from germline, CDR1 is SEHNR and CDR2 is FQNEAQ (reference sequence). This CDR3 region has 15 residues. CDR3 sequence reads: CASLPLSGGGDTQYF. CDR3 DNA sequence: TGTGCCAGCCTACCCCTGTCGGGGGGGGGAGATACGCAGTATTTT. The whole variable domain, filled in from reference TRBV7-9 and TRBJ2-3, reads DTGVSQNPRHKITKRGQNVTFRCDPISEHNRLYWYRQTLGQGPEFLTYFQNEAQLEKSRLLSDRFSAERPKGSFSTLEIQRTEQGDSAMYLCASLPLSGGGDTQYFGPGTRLTVL.

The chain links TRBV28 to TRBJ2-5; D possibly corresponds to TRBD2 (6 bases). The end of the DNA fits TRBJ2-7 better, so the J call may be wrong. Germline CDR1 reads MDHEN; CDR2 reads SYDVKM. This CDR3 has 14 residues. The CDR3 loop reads CASSLLALSYEQYF. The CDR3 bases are TGTGCCAGCAGTCTTCTAGCGCTCTCCTACGAGCAGTACTTC.

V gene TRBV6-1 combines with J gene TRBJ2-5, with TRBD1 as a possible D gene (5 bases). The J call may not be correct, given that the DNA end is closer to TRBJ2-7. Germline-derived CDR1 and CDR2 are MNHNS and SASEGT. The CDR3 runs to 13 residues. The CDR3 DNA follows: TGTGCCAGCAGCGATACGCAGGGATACGAGCAGTACTTC. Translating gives CASSDTQGYEQYF.

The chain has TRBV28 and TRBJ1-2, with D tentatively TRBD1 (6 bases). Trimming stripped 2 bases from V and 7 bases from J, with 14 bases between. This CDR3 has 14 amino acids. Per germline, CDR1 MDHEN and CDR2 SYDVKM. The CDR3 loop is CASSLGGAQLGYTF. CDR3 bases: TGTGCCAGCAGTTTAGGGGGGGCGCAACTTGGCTACACCTTC.

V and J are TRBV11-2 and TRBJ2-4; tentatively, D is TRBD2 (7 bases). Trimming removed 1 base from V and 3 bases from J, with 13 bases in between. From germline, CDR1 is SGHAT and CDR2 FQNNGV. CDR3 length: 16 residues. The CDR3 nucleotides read TGTGCCAGCAGCTTAGTTGGGGGGGCGAGCAAAAACATTCAGTACTTC. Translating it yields CASSLVGGASKNIQYF.

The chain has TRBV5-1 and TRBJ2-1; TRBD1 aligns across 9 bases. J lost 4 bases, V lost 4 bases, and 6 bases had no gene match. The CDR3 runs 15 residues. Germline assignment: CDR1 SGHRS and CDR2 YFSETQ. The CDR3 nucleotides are TGCGCCAGCAGCCAACGGACAGGGGCGTACAATGAGCAGTTCTTC. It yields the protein CASSQRTGAYNEQFF.

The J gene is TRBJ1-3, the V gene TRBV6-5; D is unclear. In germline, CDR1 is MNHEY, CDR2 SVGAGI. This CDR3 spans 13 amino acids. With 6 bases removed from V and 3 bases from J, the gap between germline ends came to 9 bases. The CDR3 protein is CASRSYGGNTIYF. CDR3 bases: TGTGCCAGCAGAAGCTATGGTGGAAACACCATATATTTT.

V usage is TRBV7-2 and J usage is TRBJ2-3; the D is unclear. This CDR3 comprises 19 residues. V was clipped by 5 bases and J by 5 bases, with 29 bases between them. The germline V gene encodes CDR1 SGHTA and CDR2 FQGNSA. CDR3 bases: TGTGCCAGCAGCCCAAAAATAGAGAAACAGTTATTCCGTTTAGATACGCAGTATTTT. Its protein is CASSPKIEKQLFRLDTQYF.

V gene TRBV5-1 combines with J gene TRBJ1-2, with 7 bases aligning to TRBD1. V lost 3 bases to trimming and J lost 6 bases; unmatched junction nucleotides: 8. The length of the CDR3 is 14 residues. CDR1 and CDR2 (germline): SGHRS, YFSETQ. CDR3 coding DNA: TGCGCCAGCAGCTCGCTGGACAGGCCCCATGGCTACACCTTC. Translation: CASSSLDRPHGYTF. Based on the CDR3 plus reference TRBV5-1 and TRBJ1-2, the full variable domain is KAGVTQTPRYLIKTRGQQVTLSCSPISGHRSVSWYQQTPGQGLQFLFEYFSETQRNKGNFPGRFSGRQFSNSRSEMNVSTLELGDSALYLCASSSLDRPHGYTFGSGTRLTVV.

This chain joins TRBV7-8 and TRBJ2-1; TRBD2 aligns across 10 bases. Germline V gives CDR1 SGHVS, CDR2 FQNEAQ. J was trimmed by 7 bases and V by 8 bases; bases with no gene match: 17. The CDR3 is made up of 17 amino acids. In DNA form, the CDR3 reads TGTGCCAGCGGAAACCCCCAGGGGACTAGCGCGGGTAATGAGCAGTTCTTC. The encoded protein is CASGNPQGTSAGNEQFF.